This T cell receptor (beta chain) was retrieved from a study of vaccination and CD4 T cells after COVID-19. Noted treatment: roughly ten-day PBMC culture with coronavirus spike peptide pools or control peptides (ViraFEST assay). The Oncomine TCR Beta short-read assay sequenced DNA from cultured CD4+ T cells. TCRdb called the PCR reads again in MiXCR, with one record for every CDR3 protein. Here the sample spans 17,000 or so distinct CDR3 sequences, around 40% being singletons. Germline V gene lookup returns CDR1 MNHNS and CDR2 SASEGT. V was pared by 7 bases and J by 0 bases, with 7 bases of the junction left unmatched. This CDR3 contains 15 residues. This clonotype was seen more than once but under ten times. The antigen remains undetermined.

The chain couples TRBV6-1 to TRBJ1-2; 8 bases agree with TRBD1. The source was CD4+ T cells from blood, cultured in vitro, collected before SARS-CoV-2 vaccination. The source of this sequence is a human donor who had recovered from COVID-19. The CDR3 loop reads CASILRDRTNYGYTF. In DNA form, the CDR3 reads TGTGCCAGCATCCTCCGGGACAGGACTAACTATGGCTACACCTTC.